This T cell receptor (beta chain) was observed in a study of control samples from healthy donors and cancer patients. V lost 3 bases and J lost 6, with 12 bases in between. CDR1 and CDR2 from the germline V gene are LNHDA and SQIVND (reference sequence). The CDR3 covers 14 residues. Sequencing was performed with immunoSEQ multiplex PCR; in TCRdb, only in-frame clones are kept and a portion is missing. The table shows approximately 80,000 clones, with approximately 91% occurring only once. The receptor was derived from a woman aged 45-65 years in good health. The sequenced material came from blood. The J gene is TRBJ1-5, the V gene TRBV19, with no clear D. The CDR3 bases are TGTGCCAGTAGTATCCCCCAGTATATTCAGCCCCAGCATTTT. This sequence encodes CASSIPQYIQPQHF.